Below, 14 T cell receptor beta chains from the same sample are listed, as sequenced in a study of shared clonotypes between healthy human individuals. Some clones are missing from TCRdb's copy, which holds only in-frame ones; the method was immunoSEQ multiplex PCR. The sample holds roughly 2.5 million clones, roughly nine tenths seen once. The source material was naive CD4+ T cells sorted from blood. Subset meaning: CD45RA+ positively selected. The receptor set was obtained from a man aged 18 to 29 in good health.

The V call is TRBV7-9, the J call TRBJ2-5, with D maybe TRBD2 (6 bases). V lost 3 bases and J 3 bases, leaving 17 bases between the germline ends. Germline V CDR1 and CDR2: SEHNR, FQNEAQ (reference sequence). The CDR3 has 16 residues. CDR3 protein: CASSFKSDYLKETQYF. The CDR3, as DNA: TGTGCCAGCAGCTTTAAATCGGACTACTTAAAAGAGACCCAGTACTTC.

This sequence joins TRBV2 and TRBJ1-2; D is unclear. CDR1 is SNHLY and CDR2 is FYNNEI in the germline V gene. Trimming cost V 2 bases and J 0 bases, with 4 bases left between them. The CDR3 covers 13 residues. The CDR3 nucleotides are TGTGCCAGCAGTGAACAGACTAACTATGGCTACACCTTC. It yields the protein CASSEQTNYGYTF.

The chain combines TRBV15 with TRBJ1-1; D gene ambiguous. Trimming stripped 1 base from V and 0 bases from J, with 6 bases between. Germline-derived CDR1 and CDR2 are LNHNV and YYDKDF (reference sequence). This CDR3 is 14 amino acids long. CDR3 DNA sequence: TGTGCCACCAGCAGAGGAGGTCTGAACACTGAAGCTTTCTTT. As protein: CATSRGGLNTEAFF.

The chain joins TRBV5-1 to TRBJ2-7; D is unresolved. Germline CDR1 SGHRS, CDR2 YFSETQ. This CDR3 spans 13 amino acids. Trimming removed 1 base from V and 2 bases from J, with 7 bases in between. Here the CDR3 reads CASSLPTPYEQYF. CDR3 sequence (DNA): TGCGCCAGCAGCTTGCCGACACCCTACGAGCAGTACTTC.

V and J are TRBV19 and TRBJ2-5, with D possibly being TRBD1 (5 bases). V was clipped by 3 bases and J by 2 bases, with 13 bases between them. The CDR3 is 15 residues long. Germline values: CDR1 LNHDA, CDR2 SQIVND (reference sequence). The CDR3, as DNA: TGTGCCAGTAGTATCATGGCAGGGCAACAAGAGACCCAGTACTTC. Its translation is CASSIMAGQQETQYF.

Note on this clone: The same CDR3 also results from other DNA sequences found in this sample. The chain combines TRBV2 with TRBJ1-2, with D unresolved. Germline V gives CDR1 SNHLY, CDR2 FYNNEI. V lost 7 bases and J lost 2, with 11 bases in between. The CDR3 extends over 13 amino acids. CDR3 residues: CASNQRANYGYTF. CDR3 sequence (DNA): TGTGCCAGCAATCAGAGGGCCAACTATGGCTACACCTTC.

The J gene is TRBJ1-4, the V gene TRBV19; TRBD1 is a possible D gene (5 bases). Germline V gives CDR1 LNHDA, CDR2 SQIVND (reference sequence). CDR3 length equals 14 residues. Trimming removed 5 bases at V and 8 bases at J, with 15 bases between. The CDR3 DNA follows: TGTGCCAGTAGTCTGACCAGGGAGAGGGAAAAACTGTTTTTT. Translation gives CASSLTREREKLFF.

V gene TRBV10-3 combines with J gene TRBJ2-7, with 9 bases identical to TRBD1. Germline lookup yields CDR1 ENHRY and CDR2 SYGVKD. CDR3 length: 11 residues. V trimming: 11 bases; J trimming: 6 bases; junction bases outside the gene matches: 5. As DNA, the CDR3 is TGTGCCGCAACAGGGGGCATCGAGCAGTACTTC. Amino acids: CAATGGIEQYF.

The chain joins TRBV19 to TRBJ2-2; tentatively, D is TRBD2 (6 bases). The CDR3 contains 15 residues. Germline-derived CDR1 and CDR2 are LNHDA and SQIVND (reference sequence). The ends were cut back, 9 bases at V and 2 bases at J, with 16 bases in the middle. CDR3 sequence (DNA): TGTGCCAGCCTCCCCCCGGGAGTTAACACCGGGGAGCTGTTTTTT. As protein: CASLPPGVNTGELFF.

To note about this clone: The sample contains more than one DNA sequence encoding this CDR3. J is TRBJ2-2 and V is TRBV7-3; no reliable D call. The germline V gene has CDR1 SGHTA and CDR2 FQGTGA. CDR3 length: 15 residues. Between the trimmed V and J ends, which lost 3 bases and 0 bases, there was a span of 8 bases. The CDR3 spells CASSFGQANTGELFF. Written as DNA, the CDR3 is TGTGCCAGCAGCTTTGGGCAGGCGAACACCGGGGAGCTGTTTTTT.

The rearrangement uses TRBV10-3 and TRBJ2-7; D unresolved. V shed 4 bases and J shed 0 bases, with 7 bases lying between them. CDR3 length equals 13 residues. Per germline, CDR1 ENHRY and CDR2 SYGVKD. Written as DNA, the CDR3 is TGTGCCATCAGTGGGATACCCTCCTACGAGCAGTACTTC. Amino acids: CAISGIPSYEQYF.

The rearrangement links TRBV21-1 to TRBJ2-5; the table's D gene call, TRBD1, was not cross checked with the DNA. TRBV21-1 is a pseudogene segment. The length of the CDR3 is 16 residues. CDR3 region: CASSNEKIQFKETQYF. In nucleotides, the CDR3 is TGTGCCAGCAGCAATGAGAAAATACAGTTTAAAGAGACCCAGTACTTC.

This chain connects TRBV7-8 to TRBJ1-5; 11 nucleotides line up with TRBD1. CDR3 length equals 17 residues. V lost 4 bases to trimming and J lost 3 bases; unmatched junction nucleotides: 8. Germline V CDR1 and CDR2: SGHVS, FQNEAQ. CDR3 DNA sequence: TGTGCCAGCAGCTCCGGACAGGGGGCGACGGACAATCAGCCCCAGCATTTT. This gives the protein CASSSGQGATDNQPQHF.

Worth noting for this clone: One end of the junction varies from germline; a read error may be responsible. This sample includes further DNA sequences coding for the same CDR3. The chain has TRBV10-2 and TRBJ2-1, with D hard to call. The CDR3 length is 11 residues. In germline, CDR1 is WSHSY, CDR2 SAAADI. The DNA of the CDR3 is TGCGCCAGCAGTTCCTCCAATGAGCAGTTCTTC. This gives the protein CASSSSNEQFF.